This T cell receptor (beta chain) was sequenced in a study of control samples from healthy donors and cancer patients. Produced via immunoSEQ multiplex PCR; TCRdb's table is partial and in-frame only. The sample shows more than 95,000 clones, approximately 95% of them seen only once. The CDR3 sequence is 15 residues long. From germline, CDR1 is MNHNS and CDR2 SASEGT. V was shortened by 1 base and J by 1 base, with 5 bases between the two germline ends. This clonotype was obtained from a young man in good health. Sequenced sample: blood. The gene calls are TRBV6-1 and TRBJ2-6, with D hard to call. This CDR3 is CASSEEHSGANVLTF. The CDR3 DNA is TGTGCCAGCAGTGAAGAGCATTCTGGGGCCAACGTCCTGACTTTC.